The 3 T cell receptor beta chains below all came from one sample that was sequenced in a study of PD-1 blockade in classical Hodgkin lymphoma. The time point denotes: cycle 4 day 1 (C4D1), after 5 to 7 weeks of nivolumab. Every one of the patients relapsed after autologous stem cell transplantation (brentuximab vedotin exposure was variable). Generated by immunoSEQ multiplex PCR, the TCRdb table keeps only in-frame clones and is missing some. The table shows some 90,000 clones, with 78% occurring only once. The source was peripheral blood mononuclear cells (PBMCs), collected before the fourth cycle of nivolumab. The source is a human donor with classical Hodgkin lymphoma.

The V call is TRBV29-1, the J call TRBJ2-7, with a weak D call TRBD1 (5 bases). The germline V and J ends were trimmed by 1 base and 3 bases, with 10 bases remaining between them. The CDR3 spans 13 residues. Germline V gene lookup returns CDR1 SQVTM and CDR2 ANQGSEA. As DNA, the CDR3 is TGCAGCGTTGAAGGTGGGGCGCACTACGAGCAGTACTTC. It codes for CSVEGGAHYEQYF.

The CDR3 sequence: CASKSGGSQETQYF. CDR3 bases: TGTGCCAGTAAGAGCGGGGGGAGCCAAGAGACCCAGTACTTC. V and J are TRBV19 and TRBJ2-5; 9 positions agree with TRBD2. The germline gives CDR1 LNHDA, CDR2 SQIVND (reference sequence). CDR3 length: 14 amino acids. The J segment lost 1 base and the V segment lost 7 bases, leaving 4 bases of the junction unmatched.

V and J are TRBV11-3 and TRBJ2-2; 10 nucleotides agree with TRBD2. The CDR3 covers 16 residues. Germline lookup yields CDR1 SGHNT and CDR2 YENEEA. V shed 3 bases and J 3 bases; nucleotides not matched to a gene: 4. DNA of the CDR3: TGTGCCAGCAGCTTGGGACTAGCGCTTGACACCGGGGAGCTGTTTTTT. It is translated as CASSLGLALDTGELFF.